This TCR beta chain was recorded in a study of T cell responses to AZD1222 COVID-19 vaccine. General study findings and limits: Mostly white British, mostly female donors; authors suggested clonal diversity may be underestimated. The number of AZD1222 recipients seropositive at baseline was only five or six. After the peak T cell response, and only then, were repertoires sampled. Mapped onto spike, vaccine-associated CD4 TCRs spanned it and were dominant at 160-218 and 743-854.

The assay was immunoSEQ multiplex PCR, and TCRdb's table has in-frame clones only and misses some. Here the sample spans roughly 110,000 clones, under 95% being singletons. In this sample, this clone turned up once. Its antigen is undetermined. The source of this sequence is an adult in good health. The sequences come from peripheral blood, collected on day 0 of AZD1222 vaccination.

The CDR3 reads CASRPVRGALSEQYF. In DNA, the CDR3 is TGTGCCAGCAGGCCCGTCAGGGGGGCCCTATCCGAGCAGTACTTC. The chain combines TRBV27 with TRBJ2-7; maybe TRBD1 (7 bases). This CDR3 spans 15 amino acids. Germline CDR1 MNHEY, CDR2 SMNVEV (reference sequence). The V end was cut by 6 bases, the J end by 6 bases, with 21 bases between.